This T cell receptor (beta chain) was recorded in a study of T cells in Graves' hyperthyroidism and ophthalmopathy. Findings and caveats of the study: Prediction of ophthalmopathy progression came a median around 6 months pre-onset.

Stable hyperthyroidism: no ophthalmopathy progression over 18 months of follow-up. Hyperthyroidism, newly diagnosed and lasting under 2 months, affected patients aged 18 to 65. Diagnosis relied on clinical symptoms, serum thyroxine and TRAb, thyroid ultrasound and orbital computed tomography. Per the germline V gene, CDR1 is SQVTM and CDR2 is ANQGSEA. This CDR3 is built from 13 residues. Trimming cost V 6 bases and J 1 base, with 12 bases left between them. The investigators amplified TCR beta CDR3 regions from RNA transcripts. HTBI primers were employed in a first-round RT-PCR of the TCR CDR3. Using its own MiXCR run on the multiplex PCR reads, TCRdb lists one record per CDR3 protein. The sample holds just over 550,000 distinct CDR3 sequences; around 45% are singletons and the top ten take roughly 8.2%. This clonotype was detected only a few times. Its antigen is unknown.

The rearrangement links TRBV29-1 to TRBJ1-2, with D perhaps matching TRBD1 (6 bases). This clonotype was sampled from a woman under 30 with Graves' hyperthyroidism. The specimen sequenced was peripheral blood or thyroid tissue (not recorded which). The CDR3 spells CSVRGGNNYGYTF. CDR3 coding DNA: TGCAGCGTCCGGGGGGGCAATAACTATGGCTACACCTTC.